This T cell receptor beta chain was identified during a study of blood T cell repertoires in COVID-19. The wider study: Researchers got acute and convalescent COVID-19 samples from the United States, Italy and Spain. The cDNA or gDNA used as material had been derived from T cells, B-cell-depleted T cells, or PBMCs.

Trimming shortened V by 6 bases and J by 8 bases, and 11 bases separated the two germline ends. The CDR3 contains 12 residues. Germline V gene sequence: CDR1 MNHEY, CDR2 SVGAGI. Under the authors' procedure: The assay estimated nucleated cells by amplifying reference gene primers. TCRdb's table, derived via immunoSEQ multiplex PCR, lists solely in-frame clones and lacks some. D and trimming were read from the DNA, whereas the V and J calls and clone size are those reported in that table. Here the sample spans 200,000 to 250,000 clones, 70% to 90% being singletons. The rearrangement uses TRBV6-5 and TRBJ2-1; no clear D gene. Sample: peripheral blood. The receptor was isolated from a woman aged 18-29 years who had recovered from COVID-19. The CDR3 DNA is TGTGCCAGCAGAGCTGAGGTGGATGAGCAGTTCTTC. Amino acid sequence: CASRAEVDEQFF.